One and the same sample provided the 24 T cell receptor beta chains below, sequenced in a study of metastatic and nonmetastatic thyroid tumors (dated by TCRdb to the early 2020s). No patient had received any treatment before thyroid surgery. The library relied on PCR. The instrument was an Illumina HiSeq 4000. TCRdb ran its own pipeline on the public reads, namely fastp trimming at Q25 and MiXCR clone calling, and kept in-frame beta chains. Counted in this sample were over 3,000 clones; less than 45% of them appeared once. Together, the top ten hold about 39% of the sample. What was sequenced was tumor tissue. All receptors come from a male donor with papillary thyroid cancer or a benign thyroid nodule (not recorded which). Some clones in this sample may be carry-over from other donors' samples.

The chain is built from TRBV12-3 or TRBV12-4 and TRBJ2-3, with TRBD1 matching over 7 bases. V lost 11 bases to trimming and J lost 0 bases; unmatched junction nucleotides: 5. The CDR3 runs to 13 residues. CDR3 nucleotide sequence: TGTGCCCATGGGGACAGTAGCACAGATACGCAGTATTTT. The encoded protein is CAHGDSSTDTQYF.

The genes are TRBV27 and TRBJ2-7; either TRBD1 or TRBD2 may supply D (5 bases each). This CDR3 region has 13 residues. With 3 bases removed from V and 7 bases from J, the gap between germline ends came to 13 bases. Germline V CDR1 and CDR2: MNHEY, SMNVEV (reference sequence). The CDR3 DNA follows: TGTGCCAGCAGTTTTGGGACGGGACGAGAGCAGTACTTC. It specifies CASSFGTGREQYF.

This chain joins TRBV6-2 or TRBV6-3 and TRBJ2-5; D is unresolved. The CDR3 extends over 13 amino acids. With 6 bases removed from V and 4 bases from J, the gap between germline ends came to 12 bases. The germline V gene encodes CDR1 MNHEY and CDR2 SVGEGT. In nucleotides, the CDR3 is TGTGCCAGCAGCCACAGTAGGCTAGAGACCCAGTACTTC. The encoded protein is CASSHSRLETQYF.

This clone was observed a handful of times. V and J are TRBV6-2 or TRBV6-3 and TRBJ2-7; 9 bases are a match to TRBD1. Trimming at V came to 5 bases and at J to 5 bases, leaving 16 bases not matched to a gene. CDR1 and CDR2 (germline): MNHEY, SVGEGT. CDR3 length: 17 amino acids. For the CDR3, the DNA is TGTGCCAGCAGTCCATCCCCCCACAGGGGGCGAAATCACGAGCAGTACTTC. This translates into CASSPSPHRGRNHEQYF.

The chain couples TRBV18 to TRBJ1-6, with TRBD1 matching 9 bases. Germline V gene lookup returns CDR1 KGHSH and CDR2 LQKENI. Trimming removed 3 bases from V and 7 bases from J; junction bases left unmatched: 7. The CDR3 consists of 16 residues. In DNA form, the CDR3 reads TGTGCCAGCTCACCCCAAGGGACAGGGAACAATTCACCCCTCCACTTT. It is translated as CASSPQGTGNNSPLHF.

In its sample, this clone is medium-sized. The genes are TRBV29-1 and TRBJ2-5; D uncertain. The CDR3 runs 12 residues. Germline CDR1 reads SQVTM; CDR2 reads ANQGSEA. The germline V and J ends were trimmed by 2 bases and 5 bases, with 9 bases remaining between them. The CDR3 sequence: CSVELSGETQYF. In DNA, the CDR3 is TGCAGCGTTGAATTATCGGGTGAGACCCAGTACTTC.

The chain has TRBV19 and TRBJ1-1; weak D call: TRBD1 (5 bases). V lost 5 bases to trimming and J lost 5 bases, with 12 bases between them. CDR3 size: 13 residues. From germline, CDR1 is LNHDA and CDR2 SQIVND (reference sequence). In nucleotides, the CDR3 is TGTGCCAGTAGTTGGGGGGTAGAGACTGAAGCTTTCTTT. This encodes CASSWGVETEAFF.

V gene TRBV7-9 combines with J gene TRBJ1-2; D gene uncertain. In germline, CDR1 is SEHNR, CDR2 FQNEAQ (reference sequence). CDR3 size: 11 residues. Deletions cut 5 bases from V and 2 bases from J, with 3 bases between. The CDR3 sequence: CASSINYGYTF. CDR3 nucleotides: TGTGCCAGCAGCATCAACTATGGCTACACCTTC.

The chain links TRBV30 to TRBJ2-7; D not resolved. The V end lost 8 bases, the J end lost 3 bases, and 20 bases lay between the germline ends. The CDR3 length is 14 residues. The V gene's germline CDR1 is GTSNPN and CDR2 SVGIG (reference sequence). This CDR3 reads CASSPTVRLYEQYF. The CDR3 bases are TGTGCCAGCAGCCCGACTGTAAGGCTCTACGAGCAGTACTTC.

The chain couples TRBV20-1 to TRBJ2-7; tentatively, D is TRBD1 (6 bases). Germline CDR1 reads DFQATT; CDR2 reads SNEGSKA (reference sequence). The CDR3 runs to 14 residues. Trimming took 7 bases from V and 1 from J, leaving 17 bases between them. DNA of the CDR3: TGCAGTGTTCCCAGGGGAGAGGGGTCCTACGAGCAGTACTTC. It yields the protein CSVPRGEGSYEQYF.

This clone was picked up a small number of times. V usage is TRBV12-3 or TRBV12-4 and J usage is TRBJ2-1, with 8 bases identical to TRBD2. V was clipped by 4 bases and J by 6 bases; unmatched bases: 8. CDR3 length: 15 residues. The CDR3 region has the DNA TGTGCCAGCAGTTCGACGGGACTAGTTCGCAATGAGCAGTTCTTC. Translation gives CASSSTGLVRNEQFF.

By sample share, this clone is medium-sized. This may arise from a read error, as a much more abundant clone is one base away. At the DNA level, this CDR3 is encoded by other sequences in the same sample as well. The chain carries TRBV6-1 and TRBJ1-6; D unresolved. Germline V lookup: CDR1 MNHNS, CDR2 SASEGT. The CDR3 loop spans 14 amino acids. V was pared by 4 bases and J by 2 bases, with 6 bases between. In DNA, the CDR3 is TGTGCCAGCAGTGCCGGGCCCTATAATTCACCCCTCCACTTT. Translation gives CASSAGPYNSPLHF.

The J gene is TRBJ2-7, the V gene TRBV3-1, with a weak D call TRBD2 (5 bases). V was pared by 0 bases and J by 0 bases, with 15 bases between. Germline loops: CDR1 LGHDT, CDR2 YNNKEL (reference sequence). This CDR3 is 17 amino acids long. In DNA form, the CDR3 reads TGTGCCAGCAGCCAAGATCTGAGAGCGGAGAGCTCCTACGAGCAGTACTTC. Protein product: CASSQDLRAESSYEQYF.

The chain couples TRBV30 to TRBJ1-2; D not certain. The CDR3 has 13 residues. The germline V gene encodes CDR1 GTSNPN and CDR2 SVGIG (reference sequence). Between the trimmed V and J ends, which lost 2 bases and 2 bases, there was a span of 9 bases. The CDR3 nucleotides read TGTGCCTGGAGTCAGACGGGAAACTATGGCTACACCTTC. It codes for CAWSQTGNYGYTF.

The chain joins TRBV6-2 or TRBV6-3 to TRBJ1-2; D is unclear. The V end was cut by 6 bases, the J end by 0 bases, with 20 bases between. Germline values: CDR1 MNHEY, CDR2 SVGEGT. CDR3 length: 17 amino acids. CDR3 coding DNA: TGTGCCAGCAGCCCATCAAGGACTCTCCAGCCTAACTATGGCTACACCTTC. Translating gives CASSPSRTLQPNYGYTF.

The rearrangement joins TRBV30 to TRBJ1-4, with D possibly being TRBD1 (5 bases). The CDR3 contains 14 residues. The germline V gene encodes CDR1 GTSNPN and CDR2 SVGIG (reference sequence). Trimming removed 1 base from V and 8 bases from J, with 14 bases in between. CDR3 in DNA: TGTGCCTGGAGTGATGAGAGGGACGGGGAAAAACTGTTTTTT. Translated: CAWSDERDGEKLFF.

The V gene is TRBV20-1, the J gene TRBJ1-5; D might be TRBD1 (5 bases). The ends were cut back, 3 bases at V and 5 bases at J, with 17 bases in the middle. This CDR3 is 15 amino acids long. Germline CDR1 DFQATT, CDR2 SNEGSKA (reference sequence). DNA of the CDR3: TGCAGTGCTAGCTGGGACGGATCCCGAGATCAGCCCCAGCATTTT. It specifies CSASWDGSRDQPQHF.

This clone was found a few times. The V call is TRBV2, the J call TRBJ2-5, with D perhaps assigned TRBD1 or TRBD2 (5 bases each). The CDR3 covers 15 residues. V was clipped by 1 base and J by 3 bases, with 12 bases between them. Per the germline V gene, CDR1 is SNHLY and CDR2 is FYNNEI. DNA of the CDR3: TGTGCCAGCAGTGAAGGCCGGGGACGGGAAGAGACCCAGTACTTC. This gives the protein CASSEGRGREETQYF.

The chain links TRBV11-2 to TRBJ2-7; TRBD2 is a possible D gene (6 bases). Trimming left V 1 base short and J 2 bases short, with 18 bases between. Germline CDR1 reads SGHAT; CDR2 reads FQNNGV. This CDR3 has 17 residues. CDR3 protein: CASSLVGRGRIPYEQYF. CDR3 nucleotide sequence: TGTGCCAGCAGCTTAGTAGGACGGGGGAGGATCCCCTACGAGCAGTACTTC.

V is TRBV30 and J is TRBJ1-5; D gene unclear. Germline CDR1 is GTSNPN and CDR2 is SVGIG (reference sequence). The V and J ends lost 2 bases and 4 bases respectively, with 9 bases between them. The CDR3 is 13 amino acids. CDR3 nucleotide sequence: TGTGCCTGGAGTCGGGCGGAGAATCAGCCCCAGCATTTT. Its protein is CAWSRAENQPQHF.

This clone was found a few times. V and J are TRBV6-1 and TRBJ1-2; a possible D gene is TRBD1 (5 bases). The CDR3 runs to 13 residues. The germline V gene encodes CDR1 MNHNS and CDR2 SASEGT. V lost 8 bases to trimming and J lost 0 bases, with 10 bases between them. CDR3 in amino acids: CASAPGANYGYTF. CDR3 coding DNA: TGTGCCAGCGCGCCGGGGGCTAACTATGGCTACACCTTC.

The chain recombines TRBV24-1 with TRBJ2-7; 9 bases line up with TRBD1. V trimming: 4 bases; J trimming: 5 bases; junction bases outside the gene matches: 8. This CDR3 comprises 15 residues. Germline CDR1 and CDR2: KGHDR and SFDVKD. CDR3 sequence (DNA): TGTGCCACCAGTGACTCTGGGGGGACAGGGAACGAGCAGTACTTC. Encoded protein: CATSDSGGTGNEQYF.

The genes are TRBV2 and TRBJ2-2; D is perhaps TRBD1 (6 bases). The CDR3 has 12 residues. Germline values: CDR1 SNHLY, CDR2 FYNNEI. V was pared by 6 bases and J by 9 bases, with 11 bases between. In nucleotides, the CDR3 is TGTGCCAGCAGGGGACATGAAAGGGAGCTGTTTTTT. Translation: CASRGHERELFF.

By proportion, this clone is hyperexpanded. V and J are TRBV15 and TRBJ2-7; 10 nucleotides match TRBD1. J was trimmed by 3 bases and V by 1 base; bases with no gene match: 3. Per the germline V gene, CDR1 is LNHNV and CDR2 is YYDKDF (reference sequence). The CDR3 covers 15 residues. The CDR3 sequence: CATSRGTGGIYEQYF. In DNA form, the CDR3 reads TGTGCCACCAGCAGAGGGACAGGGGGGATCTACGAGCAGTACTTC.